This T cell receptor beta chain was sequenced in a study of cytomegalovirus exposure and HLA in healthy donors. Both 60 Vbeta primers and 13 Jbeta primers went into the PCR. Generated by immunoSEQ multiplex PCR, the TCRdb table keeps only in-frame clones and is missing some. The sample includes about 190,000 clones, around 86% of them seen just once. The sequence came from a man aged 35 to 55 in good health and CMV-seropositive. Sequencing was performed on PBMCs.

CDR3 loop: CASSFARGGEQYF. CDR3 DNA sequence: TGTGCCAGCAGCTTCGCTAGAGGAGGCGAGCAGTACTTC. The chain employs TRBV7-2 and TRBJ2-7; maybe TRBD2 (5 bases). The V gene's germline CDR1 is SGHTA and CDR2 FQGNSA. Trimming removed 3 bases from V and 6 bases from J, with 12 bases in between. This CDR3 has 13 amino acids.